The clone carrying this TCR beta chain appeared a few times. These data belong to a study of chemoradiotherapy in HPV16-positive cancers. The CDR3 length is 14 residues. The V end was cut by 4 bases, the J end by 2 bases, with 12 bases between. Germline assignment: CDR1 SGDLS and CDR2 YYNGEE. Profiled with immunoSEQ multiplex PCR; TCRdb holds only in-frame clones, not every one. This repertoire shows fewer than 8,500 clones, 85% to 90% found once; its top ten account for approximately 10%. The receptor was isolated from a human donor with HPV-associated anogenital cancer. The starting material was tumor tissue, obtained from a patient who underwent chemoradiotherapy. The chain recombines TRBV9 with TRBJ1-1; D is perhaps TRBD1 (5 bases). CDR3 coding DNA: TGTGCCAGCAGCCATGACAGAACCAACACTGAAGCTTTCTTT. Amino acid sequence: CASSHDRTNTEAFF.